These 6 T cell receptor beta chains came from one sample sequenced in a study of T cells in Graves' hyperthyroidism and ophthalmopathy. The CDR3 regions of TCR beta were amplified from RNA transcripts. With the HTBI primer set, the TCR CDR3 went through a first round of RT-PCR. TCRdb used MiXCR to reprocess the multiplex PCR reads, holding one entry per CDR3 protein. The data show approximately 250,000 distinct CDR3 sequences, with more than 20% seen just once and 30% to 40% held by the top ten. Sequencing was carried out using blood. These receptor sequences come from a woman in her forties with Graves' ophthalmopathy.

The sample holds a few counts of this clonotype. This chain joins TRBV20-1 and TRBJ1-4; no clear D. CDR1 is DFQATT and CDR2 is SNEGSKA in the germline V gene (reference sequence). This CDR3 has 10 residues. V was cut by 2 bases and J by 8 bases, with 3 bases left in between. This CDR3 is CSARREKLFF. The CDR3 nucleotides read TGCAGTGCTAGACGGGAAAAACTGTTTTTT.

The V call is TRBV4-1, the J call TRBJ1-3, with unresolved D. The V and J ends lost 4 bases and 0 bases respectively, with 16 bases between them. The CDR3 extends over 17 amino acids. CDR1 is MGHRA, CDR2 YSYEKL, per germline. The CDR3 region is CASSLLPTGVSGNTIYF. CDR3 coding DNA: TGCGCCAGCAGCCTCCTACCGACCGGGGTCTCTGGAAACACCATATATTTT.

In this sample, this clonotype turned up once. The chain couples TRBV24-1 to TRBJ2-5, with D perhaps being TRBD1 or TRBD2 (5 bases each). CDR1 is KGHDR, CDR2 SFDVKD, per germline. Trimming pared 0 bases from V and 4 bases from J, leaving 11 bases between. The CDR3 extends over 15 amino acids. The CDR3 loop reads CATSDLERGRETQYF. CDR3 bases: TGTGCCACCAGTGATTTGGAGAGGGGAAGAGAGACCCAGTACTTC.

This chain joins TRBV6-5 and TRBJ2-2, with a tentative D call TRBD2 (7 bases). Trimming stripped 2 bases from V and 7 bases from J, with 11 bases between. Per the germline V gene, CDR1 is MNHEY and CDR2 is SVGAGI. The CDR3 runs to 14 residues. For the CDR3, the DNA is TGTGCCAGCAGTTACAGGGGGGGCAACGGGGAGCTGTTTTTT. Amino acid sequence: CASSYRGGNGELFF.

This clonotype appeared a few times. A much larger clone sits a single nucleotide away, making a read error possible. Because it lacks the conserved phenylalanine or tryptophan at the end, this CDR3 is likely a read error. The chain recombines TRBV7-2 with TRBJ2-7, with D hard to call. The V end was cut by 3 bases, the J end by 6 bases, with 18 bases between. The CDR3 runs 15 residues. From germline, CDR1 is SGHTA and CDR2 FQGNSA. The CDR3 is CASSFSTLDDGEQYL. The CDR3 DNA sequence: TGTGCCAGCAGCTTCAGCACACTCGACGACGGCGAGCAGTACCTC.

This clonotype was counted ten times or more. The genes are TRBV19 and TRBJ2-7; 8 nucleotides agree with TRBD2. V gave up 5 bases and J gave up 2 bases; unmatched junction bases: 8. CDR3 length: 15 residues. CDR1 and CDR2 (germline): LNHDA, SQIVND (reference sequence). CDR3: CASSSGLAATYEQYF. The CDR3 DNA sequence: TGTGCCAGTAGTTCCGGACTAGCAGCGACCTACGAGCAGTACTTC.